This entry describes one T cell receptor beta chain. What it binds is not known. The CDR3 is made up of 15 amino acids. Germline-derived CDR1 and CDR2 are SGDLS and YYNGEE. Trimming stripped 0 bases from V and 0 bases from J, with 8 bases between. This specimen comes from a study of radiotherapy plus CTLA-4 blockade in lung cancer. For the study at large: Objective responses were recorded in about 18% of patients, with disease control recorded in 25% to 35%. Study findings and constraints: Tumor-origin TCR clones grew in blood after radiotherapy plus ipilimumab. Early blood T cell clone dynamics, with interferon-beta, were reported to best predict response.

TCRdb keeps only in-frame clones here, not all; method: immunoSEQ multiplex PCR. The sample yields about 100,000 clones, about four fifths seen once. Focal radiation plus CTLA-4 blockade with ipilimumab was administered to patients who had chemo-refractory metastatic non-small-cell lung cancer. The gene calls are TRBV9 and TRBJ2-3; possibly TRBD1 or TRBD2 for D (5 bases each). The origin of this receptor is a human donor with non-small cell lung cancer who had stable disease on radiotherapy plus ipilimumab. The material sequenced was peripheral blood, taken from a patient treated with radiotherapy plus ipilimumab. CDR3 in DNA: TGTGCCAGCAGCGTAGTAGGGGAGAGCACAGATACGCAGTATTTT. Translated: CASSVVGESTDTQYF.